This T cell receptor (beta chain) was captured by sequencing in a study of early T cells in non-severe SARS-CoV-2 infection. Looking at the study overall: The input, bulk RNA from unsorted whole blood, was sequenced, and chains were unpaired.

Via MiXCR, TCRdb re-called the 5' RACE reads, giving one row per CDR3 protein. Of about 130,000 distinct CDR3 sequences in the sample, more than 13% were seen once. The sample holds a few counts of this clonotype. Trimming removed 4 bases from V and 11 bases from J, with 21 bases in between. The CDR3 sequence is 14 residues long. The germline gives CDR1 SGHRS, CDR2 YFSETQ. The receptor was isolated from an adult who was a healthcare worker with PCR-confirmed SARS-CoV-2 infection or an uninfected control (not recorded which). This chain connects TRBV5-1 to TRBJ1-1; D perhaps matches TRBD1 (5 bases). The source material was whole blood. Here the CDR3 reads CASSVVTGTAAAFF. The DNA for the CDR3 is TGCGCCAGCAGCGTTGTCACCGGGACGGCGGCCGCTTTCTTT.